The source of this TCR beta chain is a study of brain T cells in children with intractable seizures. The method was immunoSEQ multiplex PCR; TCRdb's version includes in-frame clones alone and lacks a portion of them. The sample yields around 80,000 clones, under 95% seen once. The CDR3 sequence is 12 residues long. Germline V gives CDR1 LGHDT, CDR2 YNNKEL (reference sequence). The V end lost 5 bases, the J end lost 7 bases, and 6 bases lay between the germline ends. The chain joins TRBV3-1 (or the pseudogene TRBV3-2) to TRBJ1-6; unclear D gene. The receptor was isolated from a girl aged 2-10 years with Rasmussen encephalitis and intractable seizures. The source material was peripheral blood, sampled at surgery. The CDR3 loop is CASSFINSPLHF. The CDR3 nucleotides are TGTGCCAGCAGCTTTATCAATTCACCCCTCCACTTT.